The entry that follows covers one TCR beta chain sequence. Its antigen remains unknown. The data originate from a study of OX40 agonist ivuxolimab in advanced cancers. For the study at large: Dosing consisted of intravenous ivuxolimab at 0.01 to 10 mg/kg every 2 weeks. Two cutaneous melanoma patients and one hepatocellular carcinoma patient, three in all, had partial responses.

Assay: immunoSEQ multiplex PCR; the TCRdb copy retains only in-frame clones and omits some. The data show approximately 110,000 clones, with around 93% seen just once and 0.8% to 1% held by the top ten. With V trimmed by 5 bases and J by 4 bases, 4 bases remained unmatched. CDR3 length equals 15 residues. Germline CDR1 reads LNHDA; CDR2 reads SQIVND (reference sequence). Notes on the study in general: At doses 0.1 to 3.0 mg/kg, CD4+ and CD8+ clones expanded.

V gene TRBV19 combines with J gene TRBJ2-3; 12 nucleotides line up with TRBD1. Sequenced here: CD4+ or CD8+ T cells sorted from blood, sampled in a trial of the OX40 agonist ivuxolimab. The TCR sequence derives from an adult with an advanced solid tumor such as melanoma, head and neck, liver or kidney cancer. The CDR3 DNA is TGTGCCAGTAGTCGGGACAGGGGGCACGCAGATACGCAGTATTTT. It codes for CASSRDRGHADTQYF.